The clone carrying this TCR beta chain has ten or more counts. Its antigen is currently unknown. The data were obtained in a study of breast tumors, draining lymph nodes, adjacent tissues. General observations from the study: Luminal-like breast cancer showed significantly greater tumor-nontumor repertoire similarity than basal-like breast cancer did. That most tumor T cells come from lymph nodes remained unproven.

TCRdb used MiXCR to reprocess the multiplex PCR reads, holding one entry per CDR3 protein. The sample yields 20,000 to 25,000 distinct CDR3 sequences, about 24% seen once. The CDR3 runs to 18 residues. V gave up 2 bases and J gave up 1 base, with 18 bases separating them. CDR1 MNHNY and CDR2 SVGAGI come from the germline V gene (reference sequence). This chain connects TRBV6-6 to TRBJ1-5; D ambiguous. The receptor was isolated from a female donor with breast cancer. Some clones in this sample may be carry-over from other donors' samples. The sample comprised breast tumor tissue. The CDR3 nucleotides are TGTGCCAGCAGTTACCCGAGAGATTCTGGCGCCAGCAATCAGCCCCAGCATTTT. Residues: CASSYPRDSGASNQPQHF.